This TCR beta chain was captured in a study of cytotoxic CD8 clonotypes in ibrutinib-treated CLL. Note on this clone: The antigen is undetermined.

The intended depth for sequencing was 1 in 200,000 to 1 in 1 million T cells. The data were produced by immunoSEQ multiplex PCR, yet TCRdb's version contains in-frame clones alone and is incomplete. The sample records 160,000 or so clones, 70% to 85% being singletons. Germline assignment: CDR1 SGHVS and CDR2 FQNEAQ. The CDR3 contains 12 residues. With 2 bases removed from V and 4 bases from J, the gap between germline ends came to 3 bases. For TCR beta libraries, about 1.9 micrograms of genomic DNA were obtained from cryopreserved PBMCs. Notes on the study in general: Clonality went up at ibrutinib response and then declined back toward baseline at progression. Public clonotypes (which were uncommon) either contracted or remained stable on treatment.

Sequencing used PBMCs, obtained after 12 months of ibrutinib treatment. V usage is TRBV7-8 and J usage is TRBJ1-5; D not resolved. The sequence derives from a human donor with chronic lymphocytic leukemia. The chain's CDR3 is CASSLTNQPQHF. DNA for the CDR3: TGTGCCAGCAGCTTAACGAATCAGCCCCAGCATTTT.